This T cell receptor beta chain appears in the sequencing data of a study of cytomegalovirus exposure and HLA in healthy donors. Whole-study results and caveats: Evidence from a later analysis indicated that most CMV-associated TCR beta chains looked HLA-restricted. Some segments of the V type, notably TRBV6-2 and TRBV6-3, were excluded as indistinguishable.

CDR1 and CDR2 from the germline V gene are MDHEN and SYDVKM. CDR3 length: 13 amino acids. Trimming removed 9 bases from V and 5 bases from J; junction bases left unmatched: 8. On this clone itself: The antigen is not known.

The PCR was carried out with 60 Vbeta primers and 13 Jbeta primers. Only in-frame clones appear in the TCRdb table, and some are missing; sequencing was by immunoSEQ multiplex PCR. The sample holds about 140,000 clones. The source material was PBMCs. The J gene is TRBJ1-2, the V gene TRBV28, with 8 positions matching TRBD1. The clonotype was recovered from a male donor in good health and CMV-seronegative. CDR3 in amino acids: CARGQAPPYGYTF. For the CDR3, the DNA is TGTGCCAGGGGACAGGCCCCCCCTTATGGCTACACCTTC.